The 10 T cell receptor beta chains given below trace back to one sample, sequenced in a study of T cell responses to AZD1222 COVID-19 vaccine. TCRdb's copy holds only in-frame clones and misses some; the assay was immunoSEQ multiplex PCR. The sample includes roughly 180,000 clones, more than 85% of them seen just once. The material sequenced was peripheral blood, taken 28 days after the second AZD1222 dose. The receptor source for this set is an adult who received the AZD1222 COVID-19 vaccine.

The rearrangement joins TRBV6-5 to TRBJ2-7; no reliable D call. V was pared by 1 base and J by 5 bases, with 12 bases between. The V gene's germline CDR1 is MNHEY and CDR2 SVGAGI. This CDR3 spans 14 amino acids. The CDR3 is CASSYYPSSDEQYF. CDR3 sequence (DNA): TGTGCCAGCAGTTACTACCCTTCAAGTGACGAGCAGTACTTC.

The V and J genes are TRBV2 and TRBJ2-7, with D perhaps TRBD1 or TRBD2 (7 bases each). The CDR3 runs 14 residues. Per the germline V gene, CDR1 is SNHLY and CDR2 is FYNNEI. Between the trimmed V and J ends, which lost 7 bases and 4 bases, there was a span of 17 bases. CDR3: CASTWDSGEYEQYF. The CDR3 DNA reads as TGTGCCAGCACCTGGGACAGCGGGGAATACGAGCAGTACTTC.

The rearrangement joins TRBV4-3 to TRBJ2-2; D is unclear. V was clipped by 3 bases and J by 6 bases, with 11 bases between them. CDR1 and CDR2 from the germline V gene are LGHNA and YSLEER. There are 14 residues in the CDR3. CDR3 coding DNA: TGCGCCAGCAGCCAGGAGAGGTTGGCCGGGGAGCTGTTTTTT. It encodes CASSQERLAGELFF.

This clone was picked up one time. The chain has TRBV3-1 (or the pseudogene TRBV3-2) and TRBJ2-2; D is ambiguous. Trimming removed 2 bases from V and 7 bases from J, with 5 bases in between. The germline V gene encodes CDR1 LGHDT and CDR2 YNNKEL (reference sequence). The CDR3 covers 12 residues. CDR3 nucleotide sequence: TGTGCCAGCAGCCAACTGGGCGGGGAGCTGTTTTTT. It translates to CASSQLGGELFF.

The V and J genes are TRBV2 and TRBJ2-1; no clear D gene. Germline V lookup: CDR1 SNHLY, CDR2 FYNNEI. The CDR3 runs 16 residues. The V end was cut by 2 bases, the J end by 3 bases, with 14 bases between. This chain's CDR3 is CASSEPPRTRYNEQFF. The CDR3 coding sequence is TGTGCCAGCAGTGAACCACCCCGAACCCGCTACAATGAGCAGTTCTTC. Supplemented by reference TRBV2 and TRBJ2-1, the full variable domain reads EPEVTQTPSHQVTQMGQEVILRCVPISNHLYFYWYRQILGQKVEFLVSFYNNEISEKSEIFDDQFSVERPDGSNFTLKIRSTKLEDSAMYFCASSEPPRTRYNEQFFGPGTRLTVL.

The gene calls are TRBV28 and TRBJ2-2; D uncertain. The germline V gene encodes CDR1 MDHEN and CDR2 SYDVKM. This CDR3 has 15 residues. Trimming cost V 2 bases and J 6 bases, with 13 bases left between them. CDR3 coding DNA: TGTGCCAGCAGTTTAGGCCGGTTGGTCGCCGGGGAGCTGTTTTTT. Its translation: CASSLGRLVAGELFF.

Written as DNA, the CDR3 is TGCGCCAGCAGCTTGGATGGGAGCGGCTACACCTTC. Encoded protein: CASSLDGSGYTF. V gene TRBV5-1 combines with J gene TRBJ1-2; D remains ambiguous. The CDR3 contains 12 residues. The germline gives CDR1 SGHRS, CDR2 YFSETQ. Trimming removed 0 bases at V and 8 bases at J, with 8 bases between.

The chain combines TRBV6-5 with TRBJ2-5; 8 bases align to TRBD2. The CDR3 has 15 residues. In germline, CDR1 is MNHEY, CDR2 SVGAGI. The V gene end was trimmed by 0 bases and the J gene end by 3 bases; junction bases not matched to a gene: 3. CDR3 region: CASSYSSGTEETQYF. In DNA, the CDR3 is TGTGCCAGCAGTTACTCTAGCGGGACGGAAGAGACCCAGTACTTC.

V usage is TRBV11-2 and J usage is TRBJ1-1; possibly TRBD1 for D (5 bases). V was clipped by 2 bases and J by 4 bases, with 11 bases between them. Germline V gene sequence: CDR1 SGHAT, CDR2 FQNNGV. This CDR3 has 14 amino acids. CDR3 nucleotide sequence: TGTGCCAGCAGCTTACAGGGATGGGGCACTGAAGCTTTCTTT. It yields the protein CASSLQGWGTEAFF.

The V call is TRBV2, the J call TRBJ2-2; perhaps TRBD1 as D (5 bases). The germline CDR1 and CDR2 sequences are SNHLY and FYNNEI. Trimming removed 0 bases at V and 5 bases at J, with 10 bases between. The CDR3 totals 15 residues. CDR3 loop: CASSEARQGTGELFF. DNA of the CDR3: TGTGCCAGCAGTGAAGCCAGGCAGGGAACCGGGGAGCTGTTTTTT.